Sequencing of this T cell receptor (beta chain) was carried out in a study of beta chain features in type 1 diabetes (dated by TCRdb to about 2018). Background on the whole study: Patients and healthy donors did not differ in mean age, gender distribution, total cell number or subset yield. Across all samples, approximately 98,000,000 sorted cells were examined, and cell number per subset correlated strongly with RNA yield. The study compared the TCRB repertoires of sorted circulating CD4+ T cell subsets in recently diagnosed type 1 diabetes patients with those in matched healthy donors. Whereas all 30 or so donors provided naive and central memory subsets, regulatory and stem cell-like memory subsets were isolated from just 8 patients and roughly eight healthy donors. Study-level results and caveats: Naive, central memory and regulatory TCRB repertoires appeared more similar among patients than among healthy donors. At VDJ recombination sites, type 1 diabetes patients had fewer insertions and more deleted nucleotides, which implies abnormalities in thymic rearrangement. Because small numbers of individuals were included in the HLA sub-analyses, any influence of HLA type on TCRB rearrangement was left unresolved. In all four CD4+ subsets, TCRB CDR3 length was moderately but significantly shorter in type 1 diabetes patients. Because cDNA was sequenced instead of genomic DNA, activated cells with high expression could be over-represented, although the groups did not differ in activation or CD3 levels. Shorter templates might have been favored by PCR, but patient and control samples were amplified and corrected together, so both groups would have been affected equally by any skew.

The entire amount of isolated RNA was reverse transcribed using the High Capacity cDNA Reverse Transcription Kit, so the sequenced TCRB transcripts were expressed ones. Naive, central memory and regulatory T cell samples underwent deep immunoSEQ sequencing, averaging about 3.3 million total reads per sample. Sorted cells were lysed in RLT buffer, and RNA was extracted using DNase-treated RNeasy Micro or Mini kits according to cell number. Each cell subset was processed on its own to prevent cross-contamination, while patient and healthy donor samples were processed together. TCRB sequences were amplified from cDNA with the immunoSEQ multiplex PCR, producing 87-bp fragments spanning the CDR3 region. Sequencing of the amplicons was done on the Illumina HiSeq platform. The authors' pipeline ran thus. PCR bias was corrected computationally using synthetic template baselines, and reads within Hamming distance 2 were collapsed, with unmergeable singletons discarded. Reads were aligned to IMGT to assign V, D and J genes, CDR3 length, and insertions or deletions at six rearrangement sites. Within each subset, clonotype counts were normalized to the number of sorted cells before true diversity and Gini coefficients were calculated with the tcR R package. Repertoire sharing was quantified using the overlap coefficient calculated on TCRB nucleotide sequences. Out-of-frame TCRB sequences from naive cells were analyzed as a proxy for the pre-selection repertoire. This immuneACCESS table, as held by TCRdb, lists in-frame sequences with V and J called but not all clones. Of the missing ones, under half trace to an unresolved V gene in checked studies; the others have no known cause. The DNA gave D and trimming, while V, J and clone size come from that table. The sample table shows hundreds of thousands of clones, and around a sixth are seen once. More than 0.08% of the sample is taken by the ten largest.

The table lists this clone with a few counts. The target of this receptor is not known. Nothing much larger sits one base from this clone, and base qualities are not available. A single peripheral blood draw of around 0.11 L on average was collected from each donor into heparinised tubes. A BD FACSAria II was used to sort naive, central memory, regulatory and stem cell-like memory CD4+ T cells with a panel that included CD45RO, CCR7, CD25, CD127, CD95 and CD27. Purity was above 98% for every sorted population. PBMCs were isolated right away by Lymphoprep density gradient centrifugation and were stained directly, without culture. To minimize batch effects, samples were stained and sorted in pairs, one healthy donor with one patient per experiment. Sequencing used naive CD4+ T cells from blood. Read against the paper, the sample's cell subset or site label means: true naive CD4+ T cells. This receptor was taken from a young man in good health.

CDR3 sequence: CASSGPTMTGGGLETQYF. The sequence in DNA is TGTGCCAGCAGTGGCCCCACGATGACAGGGGGAGGGCTCGAGACCCAGTACTTC. Here the chain combines TRBV6-1 and TRBJ2-5, with TRBD1 identical over 9 junction bases. From V the trimming removes 4 bases and from J it removes 5 bases, while the gene matches leave 17 bases of the junction unaccounted for. The germline V gene sets CDR1 to MNHNS and CDR2 to SASEGT. Reading from cysteine to phenylalanine, the CDR3 counts 18 amino acids. Only the CDR3 DNA stays, 54 bases, in frame from base 1.